This entry lists 31 T cell receptor beta chains sequenced from one sample in a study of metastatic and nonmetastatic thyroid tumors (dated by TCRdb to the early 2020s). No patient had received any treatment before thyroid surgery. The library relied on PCR. The data were produced on an Illumina HiSeq 4000. TCRdb redid the processing of the public reads, applying fastp at Q25 and MiXCR, and retained in-frame beta chains. The table for this sample lists about 25,000 clones; about 13% of them were counted only once. The ten top clones hold over 15% of the sample. The sequencing sample was made of blood. The receptors stem from a female donor with papillary thyroid cancer or a benign thyroid nodule (not recorded which). Some clones in this sample may be carry-over from other donors' samples.

This clone is categorized as medium-sized. This chain connects TRBV11-2 to TRBJ1-2; no reliable D call. The CDR3 runs 13 residues. Deletions cut 1 base from V and 6 bases from J, with 9 bases between. Per the germline V gene, CDR1 is SGHAT and CDR2 is FQNNGV. The CDR3 is CASSLAAPNGYTF. DNA for the CDR3: TGTGCCAGCAGCTTAGCTGCCCCCAATGGCTACACCTTC.

This clone was detected many times. The chain employs TRBV20-1 and TRBJ1-5; 7 nucleotides agree with TRBD1. Germline V CDR1 and CDR2: DFQATT, SNEGSKA (reference sequence). V was pared by 1 base and J by 3 bases, with 6 bases of the junction left unmatched. CDR3 length equals 15 residues. The DNA for the CDR3 is TGCAGTGCTAGAGGGTCGGGACAGATCAATCAGCCCCAGCATTTT. Translating gives CSARGSGQINQPQHF.

In this sample, this clone turned up many times. This sample includes further DNA sequences coding for the same CDR3. The V call is TRBV5-4, the J call TRBJ1-4, with 7 bases matching TRBD1. This CDR3 spans 14 amino acids. Trimming took 3 bases from V and 7 from J; bases not matched to a gene: 6. Germline CDR1 and CDR2: SGHNT and YYREEE (reference sequence). The chain's CDR3 is CASSSRGGGEKLFF. The CDR3 nucleotides are TGTGCCAGCAGCTCCAGGGGGGGCGGTGAAAAACTGTTTTTT. The entire variable domain, with the rest obtained from reference TRBV5-4 and TRBJ1-4, is as follows: ETGVTQSPTHLIKTRGQQVTLRCSSQSGHNTVSWYQQALGQGPQFIFQYYREEENGRGNFPPRFSGLQFPNYSSELNVNALELDDSALYLCASSSRGGGEKLFFGSGTQLSVL.

The table lists this clone with a few counts. This chain links TRBV6-2 or TRBV6-3 with TRBJ2-7, with 9 nucleotides matching TRBD2. This CDR3 is 11 amino acids long. Unmatched junction bases numbered 3, after V lost 8 bases and J lost 7 bases. Looked up from germline, CDR1 is MNHEY and CDR2 is SVGEGT. The CDR3 nucleotides read TGTGCCAGCTATAGCGGGAGTGAGCAGTACTTC. Translation gives CASYSGSEQYF.

This clone has ten or more counts. The chain carries TRBV5-1 and TRBJ1-4, with 9 bases lining up with TRBD1. The CDR3 length is 14 residues. From germline, CDR1 is SGHRS and CDR2 YFSETQ. V lost 3 bases and J lost 7; bases outside the gene matches: 4. CDR3 sequence reads: CASSWTGVGEKLFF. In DNA, the CDR3 is TGCGCCAGCAGCTGGACAGGGGTTGGTGAAAAACTGTTTTTT.

The table lists this clone with a few counts. The chain uses TRBV20-1 and TRBJ2-7, with 9 bases matching TRBD1. Germline V gene lookup returns CDR1 DFQATT and CDR2 SNEGSKA (reference sequence). Trimming took 0 bases from V and 2 from J; bases not matched to a gene: 8. The CDR3 runs to 16 residues. The CDR3 DNA reads TGCAGTGCTAGAGATGGACAGGGGACAGGGACCTACGAGCAGTACTTC. Translation gives CSARDGQGTGTYEQYF.

The chain links TRBV11-2 to TRBJ2-3; 9 positions match TRBD2. The CDR3 loop spans 17 amino acids. Trimming at V came to 9 bases and at J to 5 bases, leaving 18 bases not matched to a gene. Per germline, CDR1 SGHAT and CDR2 FQNNGV. As DNA, the CDR3 is TGTGCCAGAACCCCCGGGCGGGAGGGCCGTATAGGAGATACGCAGTATTTT. Protein sequence: CARTPGREGRIGDTQYF.

This chain joins TRBV7-4 and TRBJ2-5, with TRBD2 matching over 12 bases. The germline gives CDR1 SGHVT, CDR2 SQSDAQ. The CDR3 covers 15 residues. V shed 8 bases and J 6 bases; nucleotides not matched to a gene: 10. The CDR3 region has the DNA TGTGCCAGCGGGCCCCTAGCGGGAGGGAGAAAGACCCAGTACTTC. Translating gives CASGPLAGGRKTQYF.

This clone appeared many times. This chain links TRBV19 with TRBJ1-5; D remains unclear. The ends were cut back, 7 bases at V and 0 bases at J, with 10 bases in the middle. CDR3 length equals 14 residues. Germline V gives CDR1 LNHDA, CDR2 SQIVND (reference sequence). Here the CDR3 reads CASNSGFSNQPQHF. As DNA, the CDR3 is TGTGCCAGTAATTCCGGATTTAGCAATCAGCCCCAGCATTTT.

The V call is TRBV2, the J call TRBJ2-7, with D unresolved. Germline CDR1 reads SNHLY; CDR2 reads FYNNEI. V was cut by 2 bases and J by 6 bases, with 14 bases left in between. This CDR3 spans 14 amino acids. This CDR3 reads CASSEISQAREQYF. Here the CDR3 DNA reads TGTGCCAGCAGTGAAATTAGTCAGGCGCGCGAGCAGTACTTC.

This clone was seen many times. The chain uses TRBV10-3 and TRBJ2-5; D possibly corresponds to TRBD1 (6 bases). The CDR3 spans 11 residues. V was trimmed by 9 bases and J by 2 bases, leaving 7 bases between them. Looked up from germline, CDR1 is ENHRY and CDR2 is SYGVKD. The CDR3 is CAMGQQETQYF. CDR3 bases: TGTGCCATGGGACAACAAGAGACCCAGTACTTC.

This clone occurred many times. The V and J genes are TRBV20-1 and TRBJ2-2; D is unresolved. V lost 1 base and J 7 bases, leaving 10 bases between the germline ends. Looked up from germline, CDR1 is DFQATT and CDR2 is SNEGSKA (reference sequence). CDR3 length equals 13 residues. The CDR3 bases are TGCAGTGCTAGAGGCGCCCCCGTCGGGGAGCTGTTTTTT. This gives the protein CSARGAPVGELFF.

This clone was detected many times. Here the CDR3 reads CASSGWDYGRGEQYF. In DNA, the CDR3 is TGTGCCAGCAGTGGGTGGGACTATGGCCGGGGAGAGCAGTACTTC. The V call is TRBV2, the J call TRBJ2-7, with TRBD2 identical over 7 bases. Germline trimming cut 4 bases from V and 7 bases from J; bases unmatched to any gene: 13. The CDR3 has 15 amino acids. Germline CDR1 and CDR2: SNHLY and FYNNEI.

Many counts were recorded for this clone. Within the sample, other DNA sequences also encode this same CDR3. This chain links TRBV10-1 with TRBJ2-1; 7 bases are shared with TRBD2. The CDR3 totals 16 residues. V trimming: 0 bases; J trimming: 4 bases; junction bases outside the gene matches: 6. The germline V gene encodes CDR1 WNHNN and CDR2 SYGVQD (reference sequence). CDR3 sequence (DNA): TGCGCCAGCAGTGAGTCGATGCCAGCGGGGTACAATGAGCAGTTCTTC. Encoded protein: CASSESMPAGYNEQFF.

The table lists this clone with many counts. The chain recombines TRBV11-3 with TRBJ2-3, with 7 nucleotides matching TRBD2. Unmatched junction bases numbered 13, after V lost 7 bases and J lost 6 bases. The CDR3 is 15 amino acids. Per the germline V gene, CDR1 is SGHNT and CDR2 is YENEEA. CDR3 region: CASTYRGSIVDTQYF. The CDR3 region has the DNA TGTGCCAGCACTTATCGCGGGAGTATAGTGGATACGCAGTATTTT.

This clone has a count of ten or more. The rearrangement joins TRBV6-2 or TRBV6-3 to TRBJ1-2; D is undetermined. In germline, CDR1 is MNHEY, CDR2 SVGEGT. This CDR3 has 14 amino acids. V was clipped by 0 bases and J by 4 bases, with 9 bases between them. DNA of the CDR3: TGTGCCAGCAGTTACTCGATGGGAACCTATGGCTACACCTTC. Translation gives CASSYSMGTYGYTF.

Many counts were recorded for this clone. J is TRBJ1-2 and V is TRBV4-1; D is ambiguous. There are 19 residues in the CDR3. The germline gives CDR1 MGHRA, CDR2 YSYEKL. V was clipped by 0 bases and J by 2 bases, with 22 bases between them. The CDR3 is CASSQDVGVSIPKNYGYTF. For the CDR3, the DNA is TGCGCCAGCAGCCAAGATGTTGGGGTAAGCATCCCGAAAAACTATGGCTACACCTTC.

On this clone: The germline gene is not matched at one end of the junction; a read error may be the cause. The chain is built from TRBV7-9 and TRBJ2-2; 8 bases line up with TRBD1. CDR1 SEHNR and CDR2 FQNEAQ come from the germline V gene (reference sequence). This CDR3 has 15 residues. The CDR3 loop is CASISGTGYTGDLFF. The CDR3 coding sequence is TGTGCCAGCATCTCCGGGACAGGCTACACCGGGGACCTGTTTTTT.

This clone has a handful of counts. Sequence at one end of the junction differs from germline and may be a read error. V is TRBV12-3 or TRBV12-4 and J is TRBJ1-1, with 10 bases lining up with TRBD1. This CDR3 has 14 amino acids. Here the CDR3 reads CTSSSTGTGVEAFF. In nucleotides, the CDR3 is TGTACCAGCAGTTCAACCGGGACAGGGGTTGAAGCTTTCTTT.

This clone has at least ten counts. The rearrangement uses TRBV29-1 and TRBJ2-5; 10 positions agree with TRBD1. Germline V gene lookup returns CDR1 SQVTM and CDR2 ANQGSEA. Trimming removed 6 bases from V and 1 base from J; junction bases left unmatched: 2. CDR3 length equals 13 residues. The CDR3 sequence: CSVGQGGQETQYF. The CDR3 nucleotides are TGCAGCGTAGGACAGGGGGGCCAAGAGACCCAGTACTTC.

This clone has ten or more counts. The rearrangement joins TRBV7-2 to TRBJ2-3, with D hard to call. The V gene's germline CDR1 is SGHTA and CDR2 FQGNSA. The CDR3 extends over 12 amino acids. Trimming left V 0 bases short and J 7 bases short, with 5 bases between. CDR3 protein: CASSLAAYTQYF. The CDR3 DNA follows: TGTGCCAGCAGCTTAGCAGCCTATACGCAGTATTTT.

This clone showed up many times. This chain uses TRBV20-1 with TRBJ2-7; 14 nucleotides line up with TRBD2. The CDR3 has 14 amino acids. The germline CDR1 and CDR2 sequences are DFQATT and SNEGSKA (reference sequence). The V and J ends lost 6 bases and 7 bases, in that order; junction bases with no gene match: 8. CDR3 region: CSAVGLAGAGEQYF. The CDR3 DNA reads as TGCAGTGCAGTGGGACTAGCGGGAGCGGGAGAGCAGTACTTC.

This clone was counted at least ten times. The sample holds other DNA sequences that translate to the same CDR3. V and J are TRBV12-3 or TRBV12-4 and TRBJ2-1; 10 bases fit TRBD2. The V gene end was trimmed by 6 bases and the J gene end by 6 bases; junction bases not matched to a gene: 11. The CDR3 runs to 16 residues. CDR3 loop: CASSAETGLAINEQFF. The CDR3 coding sequence is TGTGCCAGCAGCGCGGAAACGGGACTAGCGATCAATGAGCAGTTCTTC.

At least ten counts were recorded for this clone. The genes are TRBV5-4 and TRBJ2-7; TRBD1 matches 7 bases. Germline-derived CDR1 and CDR2 are SGHNT and YYREEE (reference sequence). The CDR3 sequence is 14 residues long. Unmatched junction bases numbered 5, after V lost 0 bases and J lost 5 bases. CDR3 nucleotides: TGTGCCAGCAGCTTGGCAAGGGGGCACAACGAGCAGTACTTC. This translates into CASSLARGHNEQYF. Together with reference TRBV5-4 and TRBJ2-7, the CDR3 gives the full variable domain: ETGVTQSPTHLIKTRGQQVTLRCSSQSGHNTVSWYQQALGQGPQFIFQYYREEENGRGNFPPRFSGLQFPNYSSELNVNALELDDSALYLCASSLARGHNEQYFGPGTRLTVT.

This clone was picked up many times. The gene calls are TRBV12-3 or TRBV12-4 and TRBJ2-5; 7 nucleotides line up with TRBD1. V was pared by 5 bases and J by 1 base, with 7 bases of the junction left unmatched. The CDR3 is made up of 15 amino acids. As DNA, the CDR3 is TGTGCCAGCAGTCCGAGGGACAGAATCCAAGAGACCCAGTACTTC. This sequence encodes CASSPRDRIQETQYF.

In this sample, this clone turned up many times. J is TRBJ1-5 and V is TRBV2, with 10 nucleotides matching TRBD1. The CDR3 contains 15 residues. After removal of 6 bases from V and 5 bases from J, the junction contained 7 bases not matched to a gene. Per the germline V gene, CDR1 is SNHLY and CDR2 is FYNNEI. In nucleotides, the CDR3 is TGTGCCAGCAGGGGACAGGGGAGGGGGGATCAGCCCCAGCATTTT. The encoded protein is CASRGQGRGDQPQHF.

This clone was picked up many times. This chain joins TRBV29-1 and TRBJ1-2, with D perhaps TRBD1 (5 bases). Deletions cut 6 bases from V and 6 bases from J, with 23 bases between. This CDR3 region has 15 residues. Germline V lookup: CDR1 SQVTM, CDR2 ANQGSEA. As DNA, the CDR3 is TGCAGCGTCTGGGGGGAGGGTGCGGGTCGGAATGGCTACACCTTC. It is translated as CSVWGEGAGRNGYTF.

This clone has at least ten counts. The chain links TRBV20-1 to TRBJ1-5; D is unclear. The CDR3 is 15 amino acids. Deletions cut 1 base from V and 4 bases from J, with 14 bases between. Per germline, CDR1 DFQATT and CDR2 SNEGSKA (reference sequence). CDR3 sequence: CSARVNEGLNQPQHF. The CDR3 DNA follows: TGCAGTGCTAGAGTGAATGAGGGTTTGAATCAGCCCCAGCATTTT.

This clone occurred a few times. The chain has TRBV7-2 and TRBJ2-7; possible D gene TRBD1, 6 bases. V gave up 6 bases and J gave up 3 bases, with 9 bases separating them. CDR3 length: 12 amino acids. CDR1 is SGHTA and CDR2 is FQGNSA in the germline V gene. CDR3 bases: TGTGCCAGCAGGCGACAGGACTACGAGCAGTACTTC. Translating it yields CASRRQDYEQYF.

At least ten counts were recorded for this clone. This may come from a read error, since a much larger clone is one base off. Other DNA sequences in this sample translate to the same CDR3. V usage is TRBV27 and J usage is TRBJ2-7; D is possibly TRBD2 (5 bases). The CDR3 totals 15 residues. Germline V gene data show CDR1 as MNHEY and CDR2 as SMNVEV (reference sequence). In DNA form, the CDR3 reads TGTGCCAGCGGTCGGGAAGGCCACCCCTCCTACGAGCAATACTTC. This gives the protein CASGREGHPSYEQYF.

This clone was counted at least ten times. The chain links TRBV7-2 to TRBJ1-4, with 9 bases identical to TRBD1. V lost 5 bases, J lost 7 bases, and 5 bases stayed unmatched. Germline CDR1 is SGHTA and CDR2 is FQGNSA. CDR3 size: 14 residues. The CDR3 nucleotides are TGTGCCAGCAGCCCCCGGACAGGGGCTGAAAAACTGTTTTTT. The encoded protein is CASSPRTGAEKLFF.